Following are 18 T cell receptor beta chains from one sample sequenced in a study of cytomegalovirus exposure and HLA in healthy donors. The PCR ran on 60 Vbeta and 13 Jbeta primers. TCRdb's copy holds only in-frame clones and misses some; the assay was immunoSEQ multiplex PCR. The sample shows over 150,000 clones, almost 85% of them seen only once. The sample consisted of PBMCs. The receptor set was obtained from a girl aged 10-17 years in good health and CMV-seropositive.

The V gene is TRBV28, the J gene TRBJ1-4; TRBD1 is a possible D gene (6 bases). Germline V gives CDR1 MDHEN, CDR2 SYDVKM. V shed 3 bases and J shed 4 bases, with 15 bases lying between them. The CDR3 sequence is 16 residues long. The CDR3 sequence is CASSFSGQTFNEKLFF. CDR3 DNA sequence: TGTGCCAGCAGTTTTTCAGGACAGACCTTTAATGAAAAACTGTTTTTT.

This clone showed up just a few times. This sequence joins TRBV2 and TRBJ2-2, with a tentative D call TRBD2 (6 bases). V gave up 11 bases and J gave up 1 base, with 11 bases separating them. Per germline, CDR1 SNHLY and CDR2 FYNNEI. CDR3 length: 13 amino acids. The CDR3 spells CAGGLRNTGELFF. The CDR3 DNA follows: TGTGCCGGGGGACTCCGGAACACCGGGGAGCTGTTTTTT.

The chain recombines TRBV29-1 with TRBJ1-2; no clear D gene. Trimming shortened V by 6 bases and J by 4 bases, and 12 bases separated the two germline ends. In germline, CDR1 is SQVTM, CDR2 ANQGSEA. The CDR3 extends over 12 amino acids. The CDR3 reads CSVGEDSYGYTF. The CDR3 coding sequence is TGCAGCGTCGGGGAGGACTCCTATGGCTACACCTTC. Supplemented by reference TRBV29-1 and TRBJ1-2, the full variable domain reads SAVISQKPSRDICQRGTSLTIQCQVDSQVTMMFWYRQQPGQSLTLIATANQGSEATYESGFVIDKFPISRPNLTFSTLTVSNMSPEDSSIYLCSVGEDSYGYTFGSGTRLTVV.

V usage is TRBV7-6 and J usage is TRBJ2-1; 14 bases are shared with TRBD2. CDR1 is SGHVS and CDR2 is FNYEAQ in the germline V gene. The J segment lost 15 bases and the V segment lost 1 base, leaving 11 bases of the junction unmatched. CDR3 size: 16 residues. The CDR3, as DNA: TGTGCCAGCAGCTTAGGGGTTGGACTAGCGGGGGGAATTGGGTTCTTC. Amino acid sequence: CASSLGVGLAGGIGFF.

The chain uses TRBV7-2 and TRBJ1-1, with 7 bases identical to TRBD1. The CDR3 has 17 amino acids. CDR1 SGHTA and CDR2 FQGNSA come from the germline V gene. Trimming cost V 7 bases and J 0 bases; bases outside gene matches: 14. The CDR3 DNA follows: TGTGCCAGCACCCCTCCACCGGGACAGAAAATGAACACTGAAGCTTTCTTT. This gives the protein CASTPPPGQKMNTEAFF.

The chain is built from TRBV11-2 and TRBJ1-5, with TRBD1 identical over 7 bases. The CDR3 sequence is 16 residues long. V dropped 0 bases and J dropped 5; count of bases not matched to a gene: 7. Per germline, CDR1 SGHAT and CDR2 FQNNGV. The CDR3 DNA reads TGTGCCAGCAGCTTAGATCTCTACAGGGGCGATCAGCCCCAGCATTTT. Translation: CASSLDLYRGDQPQHF. Full variable domain (outside the CDR3, taken from reference TRBV11-2 and TRBJ1-5): EAGVAQSPRYKIIEKRQSVAFWCNPISGHATLYWYQQILGQGPKLLIQFQNNGVVDDSQLPKDRFSAERLKGVDSTLKIQPAKLEDSAVYLCASSLDLYRGDQPQHFGDGTRLSIL.

The chain uses TRBV5-5 and TRBJ2-7, with D unresolved. The V end was cut by 0 bases, the J end by 0 bases, with 10 bases between. The CDR3 contains 15 residues. Germline V gene data show CDR1 as SGHKS and CDR2 as YYEKEE (reference sequence). In nucleotides, the CDR3 is TGTGCCAGCAGCTTGGTTGCGTACAGCTCCTACGAGCAGTACTTC. Translating it yields CASSLVAYSSYEQYF. Full variable domain (outside the CDR3, taken from reference TRBV5-5 and TRBJ2-7): DAGVTQSPTHLIKTRGQQVTLRCSPISGHKSVSWYQQVLGQGPQFIFQYYEKEERGRGNFPDRFSARQFPNYSSELNVNALLLGDSALYLCASSLVAYSSYEQYFGPGTRLTVT.

V gene TRBV5-4 combines with J gene TRBJ2-3; maybe TRBD1 (6 bases). Trimming removed 2 bases at V and 4 bases at J, with 8 bases between. Germline V gene lookup returns CDR1 SGHNT and CDR2 YYREEE (reference sequence). The CDR3 length is 13 residues. The CDR3 nucleotides read TGTGCCAGCAGCTTAGGGGGTCCAGATACGCAGTATTTT. It codes for CASSLGGPDTQYF. The full variable domain, with the rest looked up from reference TRBV5-4 and TRBJ2-3, is ETGVTQSPTHLIKTRGQQVTLRCSSQSGHNTVSWYQQALGQGPQFIFQYYREEENGRGNFPPRFSGLQFPNYSSELNVNALELDDSALYLCASSLGGPDTQYFGPGTRLTVL.

This clone was seen just once. The rearrangement joins TRBV10-1 to TRBJ1-1, with a tentative D call TRBD1 (6 bases). The CDR3 sequence is 14 residues long. Trimming left V 5 bases short and J 1 base short, with 11 bases between. Germline CDR1 and CDR2: WNHNN and SYGVQD (reference sequence). CDR3 sequence: CASSRDNKNTEAFF. The CDR3 DNA follows: TGCGCCAGCAGTCGGGACAACAAGAACACTGAAGCTTTCTTT.

The gene calls are TRBV5-6 and TRBJ1-1; no firm D call. Between the trimmed V and J ends, which lost 4 bases and 1 base, there was a span of 17 bases. The CDR3 runs to 16 residues. CDR1 is SGHDT and CDR2 is YYEEEE in the germline V gene. Written as DNA, the CDR3 is TGTGCCAGCAGCGCACCACAGTTCGGTCGGAACACTGAAGCTTTCTTT. Translated, it gives CASSAPQFGRNTEAFF. Full variable domain (missing parts from reference TRBV5-6 and TRBJ1-1): DAGVTQSPTHLIKTRGQQVTLRCSPKSGHDTVSWYQQALGQGPQFIFQYYEEEERQRGNFPDRFSGHQFPNYSSELNVNALLLGDSALYLCASSAPQFGRNTEAFFGQGTRLTVV.

V is TRBV5-1 and J is TRBJ2-3, with TRBD1 matching over 8 bases. Germline trimming cut 5 bases from V and 2 bases from J; bases unmatched to any gene: 10. This CDR3 has 16 residues. Germline CDR1 reads SGHRS; CDR2 reads YFSETQ. DNA for the CDR3: TGCGCCAGCAGGGTTCGGGACAGGACTTTCACAGATACGCAGTATTTT. Amino acid sequence: CASRVRDRTFTDTQYF.

The CDR3 sequence is CASSVASDRVFQFF. The CDR3, as DNA: TGTGCCAGCAGCGTGGCCTCGGACAGGGTGTTTCAGTTCTTC. This sequence joins TRBV9 and TRBJ2-1; 8 nucleotides agree with TRBD1. From germline, CDR1 is SGDLS and CDR2 YYNGEE. The length of the CDR3 is 14 residues. Unmatched junction bases numbered 11, after V lost 2 bases and J lost 13 bases.

The table lists this clone with a count of one. The chain carries TRBV5-6 and TRBJ1-5; TRBD1 is a possible D gene (5 bases). The V gene lost 4 bases and the J gene lost 0 bases, with 20 bases spanning the gap. The CDR3 runs 18 residues. Germline CDR1 and CDR2: SGHDT and YYEEEE. The CDR3 DNA is TGTGCCAGCAGCCTCCGGGACTCTCGCCGTCATAGCAATCAGCCCCAGCATTTT. As protein: CASSLRDSRRHSNQPQHF.

V is TRBV4-1 and J is TRBJ1-1; D is perhaps TRBD1 (6 bases). From germline, CDR1 is MGHRA and CDR2 YSYEKL. Trimming cost V 4 bases and J 1 base, with 13 bases left between them. The CDR3 extends over 15 amino acids. The CDR3 sequence is CASSLGQSKNTEAFF. The CDR3 DNA follows: TGCGCCAGCAGCCTTGGACAGTCGAAGAACACTGAAGCTTTCTTT.

V gene TRBV6-6 combines with J gene TRBJ2-1; 7 bases are shared with TRBD1. This CDR3 has 13 amino acids. V lost 5 bases, J lost 7 bases, and 5 bases stayed unmatched. The germline V gene has CDR1 MNHNY and CDR2 SVGAGI (reference sequence). The CDR3 region is CASSATGMNEQFF. The CDR3 region has the DNA TGTGCCAGCAGTGCGACAGGGATGAATGAGCAGTTCTTC.

DNA for the CDR3: TGTGCCAGCAGCGATTACTACACCTACTACGAGCAGTACTTC. It translates to CASSDYYTYYEQYF. V is TRBV11-2 and J is TRBJ2-7; no clear D gene. The ends were cut back, 5 bases at V and 3 bases at J, with 14 bases in the middle. CDR1 is SGHAT, CDR2 FQNNGV, per germline. The CDR3 spans 14 residues. The whole variable domain, remainder taken from reference TRBV11-2 and TRBJ2-7, is EAGVAQSPRYKIIEKRQSVAFWCNPISGHATLYWYQQILGQGPKLLIQFQNNGVVDDSQLPKDRFSAERLKGVDSTLKIQPAKLEDSAVYLCASSDYYTYYEQYFGPGTRLTVT.

The chain is built from TRBV21-1 and TRBJ2-7; the table assigns TRBD1, which was not confirmed against the DNA. TRBV21-1 is a pseudogene locus. The CDR3 contains 15 residues. The CDR3 reads CASSIDRDASYEQYF. The CDR3 DNA follows: TGTGCCAGCAGCATCGACAGGGATGCATCCTACGAGCAGTACTTC.

This clone was seen once. The chain carries TRBV30 and TRBJ1-2, with D unresolved. CDR1 GTSNPN and CDR2 SVGIG come from the germline V gene (reference sequence). The ends were cut back, 2 bases at V and 2 bases at J, with 12 bases in the middle. The CDR3 is 14 amino acids. CDR3: CAWSSPPENYGYTF. The CDR3 coding sequence is TGTGCCTGGAGTTCCCCTCCTGAGAACTATGGCTACACCTTC.